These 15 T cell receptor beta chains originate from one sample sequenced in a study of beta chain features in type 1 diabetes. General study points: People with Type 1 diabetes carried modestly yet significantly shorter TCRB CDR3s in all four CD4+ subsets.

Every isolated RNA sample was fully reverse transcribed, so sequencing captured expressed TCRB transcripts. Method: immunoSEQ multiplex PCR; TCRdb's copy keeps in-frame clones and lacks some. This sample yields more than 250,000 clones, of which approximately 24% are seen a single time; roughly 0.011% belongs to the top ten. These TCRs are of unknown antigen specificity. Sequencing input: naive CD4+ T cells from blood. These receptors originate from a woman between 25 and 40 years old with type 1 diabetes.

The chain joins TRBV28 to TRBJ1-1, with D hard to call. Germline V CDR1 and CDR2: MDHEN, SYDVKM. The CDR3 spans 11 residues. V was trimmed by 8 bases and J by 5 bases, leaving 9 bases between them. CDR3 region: CASRVLTEAFF. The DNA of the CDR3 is TGTGCCAGCCGGGTGTTAACTGAAGCTTTCTTT.

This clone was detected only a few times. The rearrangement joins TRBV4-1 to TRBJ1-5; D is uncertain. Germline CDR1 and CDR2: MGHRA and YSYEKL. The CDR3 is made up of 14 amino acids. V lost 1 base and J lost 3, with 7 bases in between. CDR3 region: CASSQGAINQPQHF. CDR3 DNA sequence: TGCGCCAGCAGCCAAGGGGCAATCAATCAGCCCCAGCATTTT.

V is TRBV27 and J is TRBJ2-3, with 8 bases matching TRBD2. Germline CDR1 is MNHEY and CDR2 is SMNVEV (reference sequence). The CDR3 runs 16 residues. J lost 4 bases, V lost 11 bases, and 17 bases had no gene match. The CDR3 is CAARGDSGIRADTQYF. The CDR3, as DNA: TGTGCCGCACGAGGGGATAGCGGGATTCGGGCAGATACGCAGTATTTT.

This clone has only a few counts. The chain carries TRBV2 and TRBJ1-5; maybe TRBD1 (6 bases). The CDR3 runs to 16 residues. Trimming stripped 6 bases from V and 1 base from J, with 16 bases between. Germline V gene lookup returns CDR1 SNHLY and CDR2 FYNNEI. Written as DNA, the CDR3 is TGTGCCAGCAGGAGGGATGAGGGGGGGAGCAATCAGCCCCAGCATTTT. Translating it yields CASRRDEGGSNQPQHF.

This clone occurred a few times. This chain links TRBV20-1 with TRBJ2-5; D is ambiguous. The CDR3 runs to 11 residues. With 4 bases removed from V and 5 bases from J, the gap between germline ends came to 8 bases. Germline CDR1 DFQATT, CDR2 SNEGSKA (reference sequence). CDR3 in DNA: TGCAGTGCTACTAACCGGGAGACCCAGTACTTC. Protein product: CSATNRETQYF.

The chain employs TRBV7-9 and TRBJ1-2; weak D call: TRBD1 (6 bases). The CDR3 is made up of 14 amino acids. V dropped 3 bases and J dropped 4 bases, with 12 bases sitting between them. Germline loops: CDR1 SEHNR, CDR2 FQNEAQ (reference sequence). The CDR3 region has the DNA TGTGCCAGCAGCTTTCCGGGACATGCCTATGGCTACACCTTC. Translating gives CASSFPGHAYGYTF.

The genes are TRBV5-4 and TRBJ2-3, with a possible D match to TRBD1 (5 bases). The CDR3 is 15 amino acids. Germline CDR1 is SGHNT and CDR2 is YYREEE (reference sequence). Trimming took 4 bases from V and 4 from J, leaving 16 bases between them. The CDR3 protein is CASSPPWATADTQYF. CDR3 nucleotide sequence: TGTGCCAGCAGCCCTCCCTGGGCGACAGCAGATACGCAGTATTTT.

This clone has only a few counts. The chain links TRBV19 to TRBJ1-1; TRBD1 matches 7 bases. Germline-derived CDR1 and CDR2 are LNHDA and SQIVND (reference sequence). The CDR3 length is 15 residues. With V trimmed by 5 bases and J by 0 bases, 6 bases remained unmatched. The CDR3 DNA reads TGTGCCAGTAGTCGACAGGGACAAGTGAACACTGAAGCTTTCTTT. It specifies CASSRQGQVNTEAFF.

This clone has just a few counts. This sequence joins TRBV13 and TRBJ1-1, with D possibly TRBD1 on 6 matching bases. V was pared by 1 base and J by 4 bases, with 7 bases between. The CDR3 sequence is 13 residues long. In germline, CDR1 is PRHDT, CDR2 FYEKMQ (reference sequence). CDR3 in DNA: TGTGCCAGCAGCTTAGCAGGGGCCACTGAAGCTTTCTTT. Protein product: CASSLAGATEAFF.

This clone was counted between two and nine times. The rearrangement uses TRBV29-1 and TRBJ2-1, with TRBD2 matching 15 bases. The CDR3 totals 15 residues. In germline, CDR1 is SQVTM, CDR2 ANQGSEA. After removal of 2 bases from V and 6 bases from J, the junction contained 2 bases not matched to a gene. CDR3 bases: TGCAGCGTTGAATCGGGACTAGCGGGAGGCAATGAGCAGTTCTTC. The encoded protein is CSVESGLAGGNEQFF.

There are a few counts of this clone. The DNA of the CDR3 is TGTGCCAGCTCACCATCGACCGGGGGACAGGGGCGAGGCGAGCAGTACTTC. Residues: CASSPSTGGQGRGEQYF. V gene TRBV18 combines with J gene TRBJ2-7, with 10 bases that match TRBD1. The ends lost 2 bases at V and 6 bases at J; junction bases unmatched: 13. The CDR3 runs 17 residues. From germline, CDR1 is KGHSH and CDR2 LQKENI.

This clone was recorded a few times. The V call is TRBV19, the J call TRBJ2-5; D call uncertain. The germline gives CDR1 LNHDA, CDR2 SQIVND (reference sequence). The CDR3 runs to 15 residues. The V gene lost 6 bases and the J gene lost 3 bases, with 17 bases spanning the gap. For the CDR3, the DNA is TGTGCCAGTAGACCGAATCTGGCCCTCAAAGAGACCCAGTACTTC. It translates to CASRPNLALKETQYF. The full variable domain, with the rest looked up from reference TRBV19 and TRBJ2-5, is DGGITQSPKYLFRKEGQNVTLSCEQNLNHDAMYWYRQDPGQGLRLIYYSQIVNDFQKGDIAEGYSVSREKKESFPLTVTSAQKNPTAFYLCASRPNLALKETQYFGPGTRLLVL.

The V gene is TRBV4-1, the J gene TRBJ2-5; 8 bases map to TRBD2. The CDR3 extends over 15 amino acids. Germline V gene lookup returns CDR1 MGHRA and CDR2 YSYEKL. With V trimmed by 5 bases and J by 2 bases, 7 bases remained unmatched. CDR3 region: CASSSLAGIQETQYF. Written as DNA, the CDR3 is TGCGCCAGCAGCAGCCTAGCGGGCATTCAAGAGACCCAGTACTTC.

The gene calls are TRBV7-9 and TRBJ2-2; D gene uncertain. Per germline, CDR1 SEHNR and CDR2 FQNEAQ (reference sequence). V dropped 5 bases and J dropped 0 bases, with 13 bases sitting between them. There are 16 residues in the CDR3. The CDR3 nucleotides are TGTGCCAGCAGCCCCATTCGAACAGCGAACACCGGGGAGCTGTTTTTT. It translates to CASSPIRTANTGELFF. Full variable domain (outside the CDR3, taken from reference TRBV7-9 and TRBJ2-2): DTGVSQNPRHKITKRGQNVTFRCDPISEHNRLYWYRQTLGQGPEFLTYFQNEAQLEKSRLLSDRFSAERPKGSFSTLEIQRTEQGDSAMYLCASSPIRTANTGELFFGEGSRLTVL.

The CDR3 bases are TGTGCCTGGAGCCTTAGGCAGGGCCCATACAATGAGCAGTTCTTC. This gives the protein CAWSLRQGPYNEQFF. The rearrangement joins TRBV30 to TRBJ2-1; a weak D match, TRBD1 (5 bases). Trimming stripped 3 bases from V and 4 bases from J, with 16 bases between. Germline V gene sequence: CDR1 GTSNPN, CDR2 SVGIG (reference sequence). The CDR3 spans 15 residues.